The next 21 T cell receptor beta chains were all read from a single sample in a study of cytotoxic CD8 clonotypes in ibrutinib-treated CLL. The assay was immunoSEQ multiplex PCR, and TCRdb's table has in-frame clones only and misses some. Found here are fewer than 80,000 clones, approximately 54% of them singletons; the top ten hold roughly 14%. This specimen consisted of PBMCs, obtained after 12 months of ibrutinib treatment. The source is a human donor with chronic lymphocytic leukemia.

The CDR3 DNA follows: TGTGCCAGCAGCTTGTCCGGGGTCACCGGGGAGCTGTTTTTT. Its protein product is CASSLSGVTGELFF. The chain carries TRBV5-8 and TRBJ2-2, with D perhaps TRBD2 (5 bases). The CDR3 length is 14 residues. V gave up 1 base and J gave up 4 bases, with 8 bases separating them. The germline gives CDR1 SGHTS, CDR2 YDEGEE.

This chain connects TRBV11-2 to TRBJ2-2; possible D gene TRBD1, 5 bases. CDR3 length: 16 residues. Germline V gives CDR1 SGHAT, CDR2 FQNNGV. Trimming pared 1 base from V and 1 base from J, leaving 10 bases between. The CDR3 here is CASSLGGQGNTGELFF. The CDR3, as DNA: TGTGCCAGCAGCTTAGGAGGTCAGGGGAACACCGGGGAGCTGTTTTTT.

The V and J genes are TRBV19 and TRBJ2-5, with 9 positions matching TRBD1. Germline values: CDR1 LNHDA, CDR2 SQIVND (reference sequence). The CDR3 is 16 residues long. V lost 5 bases, J lost 3 bases, and 10 bases stayed unmatched. The CDR3 nucleotides read TGTGCCAGTAGTCCCGGGACAGGGAGAACAAAAGAGACCCAGTACTTC. It translates to CASSPGTGRTKETQYF.

The rearrangement joins TRBV5-1 to TRBJ1-1, with 9 bases aligning to TRBD1. This CDR3 region has 14 residues. Germline-derived CDR1 and CDR2 are SGHRS and YFSETQ. The V and J ends lost 4 bases and 5 bases, in that order; junction bases with no gene match: 6. CDR3 DNA sequence: TGCGCCAGCAGCAGAGGGACAGGGTGGACTGAAGCTTTCTTT. Amino acids: CASSRGTGWTEAFF.

This sequence joins TRBV5-4 and TRBJ2-5; no clear D gene. V lost 0 bases, J lost 5 bases, and 11 bases lay in between. The CDR3 length is 14 residues. Germline V gene sequence: CDR1 SGHNT, CDR2 YYREEE (reference sequence). The CDR3 is CASSLVAGRETQYF. The CDR3 DNA sequence: TGTGCCAGCAGCTTGGTGGCAGGCCGGGAGACCCAGTACTTC.

The chain recombines TRBV13 with TRBJ1-4; 7 bases map to TRBD1. V was pared by 2 bases and J by 11 bases, with 5 bases of the junction left unmatched. Germline V CDR1 and CDR2: PRHDT, FYEKMQ (reference sequence). This CDR3 contains 13 residues. In nucleotides, the CDR3 is TGTGCCAGCAGCTTACGAGGGGGCGGGAAACTGTTTTTT. Its translation: CASSLRGGGKLFF.

The chain has TRBV6-4 and TRBJ2-2, with D tentatively TRBD1 (5 bases). V lost 7 bases and J lost 2, with 8 bases in between. The length of the CDR3 is 13 residues. Germline CDR1 is MRHNA and CDR2 is SNTAGT. CDR3 region: CASNDRNTGELFF. CDR3 coding DNA: TGTGCCAGCAACGACAGAAACACCGGGGAGCTGTTTTTT.

The rearrangement links TRBV6-6 to TRBJ1-4; D unresolved. V was trimmed by 0 bases and J by 6 bases, leaving 11 bases between them. Per the germline V gene, CDR1 is MNHNY and CDR2 is SVGAGI (reference sequence). This CDR3 is built from 15 residues. Written as DNA, the CDR3 is TGTGCCAGCAGTTACTCGATAGGGATGGATGAAAAACTGTTTTTT. This codes for CASSYSIGMDEKLFF.

This rearrangement joins TRBV9 to TRBJ2-3, with 9 bases lining up with TRBD1. Germline V gives CDR1 SGDLS, CDR2 YYNGEE. The CDR3 runs to 16 residues. J gave up 6 bases and V 0 bases, and 8 bases lay outside the gene matches. In DNA, the CDR3 is TGTGCCAGCAGCGTAGAGGGACAGGGTTTTATGGATACGCAGTATTTT. This gives the protein CASSVEGQGFMDTQYF.

Remarks on this clone: One end of the junction is discordant with germline, which a read error may explain. The chain links TRBV7-2 to TRBJ2-7, with D possibly matching TRBD2 (6 bases). This CDR3 region has 14 residues. Germline V gene lookup returns CDR1 SGHTA and CDR2 FQGNSA. The CDR3 nucleotides read TGTGCCAGCAGCATAGCGGACCGAACCTACGAGCAGTACTTC. It yields the protein CASSIADRTYEQYF.

Only a few counts were recorded for this clone. The genes are TRBV7-2 and TRBJ2-7; D perhaps matches TRBD2 (5 bases). The germline gives CDR1 SGHTA, CDR2 FQGNSA. Trimming shortened V by 2 bases and J by 3 bases, and 17 bases separated the two germline ends. This CDR3 has 16 residues. DNA of the CDR3: TGTGCCAGCAGCTTATTCCTGTCGGGAATAAACTACGAGCAGTACTTC. The encoded protein is CASSLFLSGINYEQYF.

CDR3 nucleotide sequence: TGTGCCAGCAGCCAACTCCCAGGACAGGGGGCTTATGGCTACACCTTC. Translating gives CASSQLPGQGAYGYTF. The chain has TRBV16 and TRBJ1-2; 11 bases match TRBD1. The germline gives CDR1 KGHSY, CDR2 FQNENV. The CDR3 extends over 16 amino acids. Losses at the gene ends were 2 bases for V and 5 bases for J; bases not matched to a gene: 7. The variable domain in full, with the rest retrieved from reference TRBV16 and TRBJ1-2, is GEEVAQTPKHLVRGEGQKAKLYCAPIKGHSYVFWYQQVLKNEFKFLISFQNENVFDETGMPKERFSAKCLPNSPCSLEIQATKLEDSAVYFCASSQLPGQGAYGYTFGSGTRLTVV.

The V and J genes are TRBV6-1 and TRBJ1-1, with D hard to call. Germline assignment: CDR1 MNHNS and CDR2 SASEGT. The length of the CDR3 is 15 residues. Trimming cost V 7 bases and J 0 bases, with 15 bases left between them. The CDR3 sequence is CASTKVWGMNTEAFF. The CDR3 bases are TGTGCCAGCACCAAAGTGTGGGGTATGAACACTGAAGCTTTCTTT.

The chain links TRBV16 to TRBJ2-3; D remains unclear. CDR3 length: 13 residues. Deletions cut 0 bases from V and 6 bases from J, with 7 bases between. Germline CDR1 KGHSY, CDR2 FQNENV. The CDR3 spells CASSQSYWDTQYF. CDR3 sequence (DNA): TGTGCCAGCAGCCAATCGTATTGGGATACGCAGTATTTT. Based on the CDR3 plus reference TRBV16 and TRBJ2-3, the full variable domain is GEEVAQTPKHLVRGEGQKAKLYCAPIKGHSYVFWYQQVLKNEFKFLISFQNENVFDETGMPKERFSAKCLPNSPCSLEIQATKLEDSAVYFCASSQSYWDTQYFGPGTRLTVL.

This CDR3 is CASSLAGTGRQETQYF. The CDR3 DNA is TGCGCCAGCAGCTTGGCCGGGACAGGGAGGCAAGAGACCCAGTACTTC. This chain links TRBV5-1 with TRBJ2-5; 9 nucleotides agree with TRBD1. Trimming removed 0 bases from V and 2 bases from J; junction bases left unmatched: 5. Germline-derived CDR1 and CDR2 are SGHRS and YFSETQ. This CDR3 contains 16 residues.

Here the CDR3 DNA reads TGTGCCATCAGCCAACGGGGTAACACCGGGGAGCTGTTTTTT. It specifies CAISQRGNTGELFF. This chain connects TRBV10-3 to TRBJ2-2; TRBD2 might be the D (5 bases). Germline assignment: CDR1 ENHRY and CDR2 SYGVKD. Trimming left V 6 bases short and J 2 bases short, with 10 bases between. This CDR3 is 14 amino acids long.

The chain recombines TRBV27 with TRBJ1-1; maybe TRBD1 (6 bases). CDR1 and CDR2 (germline): MNHEY, SMNVEV (reference sequence). V was shortened by 8 bases and J by 1 base, with 23 bases between the two germline ends. The CDR3 has 17 residues. The DNA for the CDR3 is TGTGCCAGCCAAGTAGGGGGTCAGGGGTTCTGGAACACTGAAGCTTTCTTT. It specifies CASQVGGQGFWNTEAFF.

The rearrangement uses TRBV5-1 and TRBJ2-3, with D perhaps matching TRBD2 (6 bases). From germline, CDR1 is SGHRS and CDR2 YFSETQ. The CDR3 extends over 14 amino acids. The germline V and J ends were trimmed by 4 bases and 1 base, with 10 bases remaining between them. CDR3 coding DNA: TGCGCCAGCAGCGGGGACTCTCGCACAGATACGCAGTATTTT. It codes for CASSGDSRTDTQYF.

This clone was recorded once. The J gene is TRBJ2-7, the V gene TRBV11-2, with D maybe TRBD1 (6 bases). The V and J ends lost 5 bases and 12 bases respectively, with 26 bases between them. Germline loops: CDR1 SGHAT, CDR2 FQNNGV. The CDR3 is 15 residues long. The CDR3 DNA reads TGTGCCAGCAGCGAGGGAAACGACTGGACAGAAGGTTTGTACGTC. Translation: CASSEGNDWTEGLYV.

The rearrangement links TRBV5-1 to TRBJ2-5; 8 bases line up with TRBD1. V shed 4 bases and J 2 bases; nucleotides not matched to a gene: 7. The CDR3 loop spans 15 amino acids. Germline V gene data show CDR1 as SGHRS and CDR2 as YFSETQ. The CDR3 sequence is CASSLRTGRQETQYF. In DNA, the CDR3 is TGCGCCAGCAGCCTGCGGACAGGGAGGCAAGAGACCCAGTACTTC.

This clone was recorded at least ten times. This sequence joins TRBV9 and TRBJ2-1; maybe TRBD2 (6 bases). Germline V lookup: CDR1 SGDLS, CDR2 YYNGEE. The V end lost 0 bases, the J end lost 5 bases, and 12 bases lay between the germline ends. The length of the CDR3 is 15 residues. In DNA form, the CDR3 reads TGTGCCAGCAGCGTAGCGCTAGGAGGGAACAATGAGCAGTTCTTC. This sequence encodes CASSVALGGNNEQFF.